This T cell receptor beta chain emerged from a study of blood T cell repertoires in COVID-19. Overall study context: There were acute and convalescent COVID-19 samples, and they came from the United States, Italy and Spain.

This CDR3 is built from 15 residues. The J segment lost 5 bases and the V segment lost 4 bases, leaving 7 bases of the junction unmatched. Germline CDR1 and CDR2: LNHDA and SQIVND (reference sequence). This table comes from immunoSEQ multiplex PCR, and its TCRdb copy is limited to in-frame clones, with some not included. The data show 50,000 to 55,000 clones, about nine tenths seen once. The count of this clone is one. The chain is built from TRBV19 and TRBJ1-2, with 10 bases lining up with TRBD1. This clonotype was sampled from an elderly man with acute or convalescent COVID-19. The sample taken for sequencing was peripheral blood. The CDR3 bases are TGTGCCAGTAGTACAACGACAGGGGGCGGATATGGCTACACCTTC. This sequence encodes CASSTTTGGGYGYTF.